This TCR beta chain was captured by sequencing in a study of blood T cell repertoires in COVID-19. Study in general: PBMCs, B-cell-depleted T cells, or T cells were the source of the cDNA or gDNA that made up the material.

Original handling: Estimation of nucleated cell counts was performed using reference gene primer amplification. Here immunoSEQ multiplex PCR was the method, and the copy in TCRdb shows in-frame clones only, minus some. Clonal size and the V and J genes are those of that table, whereas D and trimming came from the DNA. The sample consists of approximately 150,000 clones, around 84% of them appearing once. V was trimmed by 5 bases and J by 7 bases, leaving 9 bases between them. CDR3 size: 12 residues. CDR1 is SEHNR, CDR2 FQNEAQ, per germline (reference sequence). V gene TRBV7-9 combines with J gene TRBJ2-4; D call uncertain. The material sequenced was peripheral blood. This sequence originates from a human donor in a cohort sampled during active COVID-19. CDR3 nucleotide sequence: TGTGCCAGCAGCCCGATGAGGAACATTCAGTACTTC. Translation: CASSPMRNIQYF.